This T cell receptor (beta chain) derives from a study of blood T cell repertoires in COVID-19. The sample holds a few counts of this clone. V lost 6 bases to trimming and J lost 0 bases, with 15 bases between them. This CDR3 comprises 16 residues. Germline CDR1 reads LNHDA; CDR2 reads SQIVND (reference sequence). The table came from immunoSEQ multiplex PCR; TCRdb's copy has only in-frame clones and leaves some out. The table records 110,000 to 150,000 clones, 75% to 85% of them present only once. This TCR derives from a man aged 70 or older who had recovered from COVID-19. The specimen was peripheral blood. The chain carries TRBV19 and TRBJ1-5; D may be TRBD1 (6 bases). CDR3 protein: CASSPGAGYSNQPQHF. Written as DNA, the CDR3 is TGTGCCAGTAGCCCAGGGGCGGGTTATAGCAATCAGCCCCAGCATTTT.